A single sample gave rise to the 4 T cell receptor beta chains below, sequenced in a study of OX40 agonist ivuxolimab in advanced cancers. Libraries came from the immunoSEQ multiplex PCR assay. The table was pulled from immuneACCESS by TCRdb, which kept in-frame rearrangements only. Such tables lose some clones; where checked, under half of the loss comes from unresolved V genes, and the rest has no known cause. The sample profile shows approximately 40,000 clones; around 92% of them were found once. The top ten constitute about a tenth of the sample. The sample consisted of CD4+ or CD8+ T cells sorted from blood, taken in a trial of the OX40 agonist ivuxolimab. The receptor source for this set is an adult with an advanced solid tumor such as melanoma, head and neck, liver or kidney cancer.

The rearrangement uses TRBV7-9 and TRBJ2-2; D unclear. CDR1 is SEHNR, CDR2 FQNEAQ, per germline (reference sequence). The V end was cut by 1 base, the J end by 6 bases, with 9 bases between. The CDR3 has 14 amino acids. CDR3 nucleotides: TGTGCCAGCAGCTTAGAGTCTAGGCCCGGGGAGCTGTTTTTT. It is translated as CASSLESRPGELFF.

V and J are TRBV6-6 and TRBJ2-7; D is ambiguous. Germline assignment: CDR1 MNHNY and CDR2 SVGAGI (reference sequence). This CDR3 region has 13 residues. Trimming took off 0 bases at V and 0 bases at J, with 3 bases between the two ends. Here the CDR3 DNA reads TGTGCCAGCAGTTACTCTAACTCCTACGAGCAGTACGTC. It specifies CASSYSNSYEQYV.

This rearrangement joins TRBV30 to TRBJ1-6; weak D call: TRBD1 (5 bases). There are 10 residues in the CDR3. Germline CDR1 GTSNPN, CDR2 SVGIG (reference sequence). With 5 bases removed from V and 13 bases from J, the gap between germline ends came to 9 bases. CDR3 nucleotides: TGTGCCTGGGGGGGATTTCCCCTCCACTTT. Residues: CAWGGFPLHF.

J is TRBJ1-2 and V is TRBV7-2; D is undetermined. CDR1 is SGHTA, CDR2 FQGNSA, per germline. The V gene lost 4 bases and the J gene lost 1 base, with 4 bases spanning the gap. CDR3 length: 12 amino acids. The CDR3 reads CASSSFNYGYTF. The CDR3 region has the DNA TGTGCCAGCAGCTCCTTTAACTATGGCTACACCTTC.